One sample yielded the 8 T cell receptor beta chains listed below, sequenced in a study of blood T cells in healthy people across ages (dated by TCRdb to about 2015). Library preparation used 5' RACE. The sample was run on an Illumina HiSeq 2500. A second 7 to 11 cycle PCR used a sample-barcoded 5' primer and a J-beta primer mix. The raw public reads went through TCRdb reprocessing: fastp at Q25, MiXCR clone calling, in-frame beta chains kept. One record per CDR3 amino acid sequence lists the most common genes and DNA. This sample holds approximately 810,000 distinct CDR3 sequences; 36% were observed only once. The ten largest clones represent roughly 13% of the sample. The sequencing input was blood. These receptors all stem from a man aged 18 to 35 in good health.

This rearrangement joins TRBV12-3 or TRBV12-4 to TRBJ2-1, with TRBD2 as a possible D gene (6 bases). V lost 10 bases, J lost 4 bases, and 14 bases lay in between. This CDR3 is built from 13 residues. As DNA, the CDR3 is TGTGCCACCACCCCGGGGGTTTACAATGAGCAGTTCTTC. It is translated as CATTPGVYNEQFF.

V is TRBV6-6 and J is TRBJ2-7; D unresolved. Trimming left V 5 bases short and J 7 bases short, with 12 bases between. Germline V CDR1 and CDR2: MNHNY, SVGAGI (reference sequence). The CDR3 is 12 residues long. CDR3 sequence: CASSTGSNEQYF. The DNA for the CDR3 is TGTGCCAGCAGTACGGGCAGCAATGAGCAGTACTTC.

This sequence joins TRBV7-9 and TRBJ2-5; 7 bases are shared with TRBD1. Trimming cost V 1 base and J 2 bases; bases outside gene matches: 7. Germline CDR1 and CDR2: SEHNR and FQNEAQ (reference sequence). The CDR3 length is 16 residues. The CDR3 sequence: CASSLGPGQQQETQYF. The CDR3 DNA reads TGTGCCAGCAGCTTAGGACCGGGACAGCAACAAGAGACCCAGTACTTC.

The rearrangement joins TRBV29-1 to TRBJ1-2, with 7 bases aligning to TRBD1. The V and J ends lost 8 bases and 2 bases, in that order; junction bases with no gene match: 11. The germline gives CDR1 SQVTM, CDR2 ANQGSEA. The CDR3 contains 14 residues. In nucleotides, the CDR3 is TGCAGCATTACTACAGGGGCGGTGAACTATGGCTACACCTTC. This gives the protein CSITTGAVNYGYTF.

The chain joins TRBV27 to TRBJ1-4; 10 bases are shared with TRBD1. V shed 5 bases, J shed 7 bases, and the junction held 4 bases outside the gene matches. The CDR3 runs 14 residues. The germline V gene has CDR1 MNHEY and CDR2 SMNVEV (reference sequence). The CDR3 loop reads CASSVRDRGEKLFF. The CDR3 DNA reads as TGTGCCAGCAGTGTACGGGACAGGGGTGAAAAACTGTTTTTT.

V and J are TRBV20-1 and TRBJ1-3, with TRBD1 as a possible D gene (5 bases). This CDR3 region has 14 residues. V was shortened by 2 bases and J by 3 bases, with 11 bases between the two germline ends. Looked up from germline, CDR1 is DFQATT and CDR2 is SNEGSKA (reference sequence). DNA of the CDR3: TGCAGTGCTAGATGGGGCAGGAATGGAAACACCATATATTTT. Protein product: CSARWGRNGNTIYF.

This chain joins TRBV6-5 and TRBJ1-2, with D uncertain. V lost 0 bases and J lost 4, with 6 bases in between. The CDR3 length is 13 residues. Germline V gene data show CDR1 as MNHEY and CDR2 as SVGAGI. The CDR3 bases are TGTGCCAGCAGTTACTCGATCACCTATGGCTACACCTTC. Residues: CASSYSITYGYTF.

There are many counts of this clonotype. The gene calls are TRBV20-1 and TRBJ2-1; 7 nucleotides align to TRBD2. The CDR3 has 15 amino acids. V shed 1 base and J 5 bases; nucleotides not matched to a gene: 8. CDR1 and CDR2 (germline): DFQATT, SNEGSKA (reference sequence). This CDR3 is CSARAPSGADNEQFF. In nucleotides, the CDR3 is TGCAGTGCTAGAGCGCCCAGCGGGGCCGACAATGAGCAGTTCTTC.